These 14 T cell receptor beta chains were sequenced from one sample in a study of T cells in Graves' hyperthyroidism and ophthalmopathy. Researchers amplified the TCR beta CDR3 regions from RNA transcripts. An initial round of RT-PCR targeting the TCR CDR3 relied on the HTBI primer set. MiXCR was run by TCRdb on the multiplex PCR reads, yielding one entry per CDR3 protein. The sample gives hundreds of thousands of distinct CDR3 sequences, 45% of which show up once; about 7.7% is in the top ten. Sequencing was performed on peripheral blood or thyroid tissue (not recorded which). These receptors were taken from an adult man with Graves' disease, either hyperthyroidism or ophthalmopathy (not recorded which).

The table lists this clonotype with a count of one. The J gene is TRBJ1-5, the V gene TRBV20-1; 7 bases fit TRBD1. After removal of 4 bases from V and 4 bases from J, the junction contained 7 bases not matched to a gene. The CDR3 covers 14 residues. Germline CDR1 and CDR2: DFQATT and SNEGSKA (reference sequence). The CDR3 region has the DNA TGCAGTGCTACCGAATCAGGGGGGAATCAGCCCCAGCATTTT. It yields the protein CSATESGGNQPQHF.

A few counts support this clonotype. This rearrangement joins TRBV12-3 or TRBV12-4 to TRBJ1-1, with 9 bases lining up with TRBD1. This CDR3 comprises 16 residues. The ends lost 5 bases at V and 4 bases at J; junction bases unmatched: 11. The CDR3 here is CASSQHRGHGVTEAFF. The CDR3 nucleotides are TGTGCCAGCAGTCAACACAGGGGGCACGGTGTCACTGAAGCTTTCTTT.

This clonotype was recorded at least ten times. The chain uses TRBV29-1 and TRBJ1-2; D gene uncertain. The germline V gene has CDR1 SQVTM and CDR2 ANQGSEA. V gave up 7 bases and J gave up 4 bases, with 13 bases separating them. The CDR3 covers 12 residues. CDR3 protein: CSGVVGFYGYTF. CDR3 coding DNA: TGCAGCGGGGTAGTCGGGTTCTATGGCTACACCTTC.

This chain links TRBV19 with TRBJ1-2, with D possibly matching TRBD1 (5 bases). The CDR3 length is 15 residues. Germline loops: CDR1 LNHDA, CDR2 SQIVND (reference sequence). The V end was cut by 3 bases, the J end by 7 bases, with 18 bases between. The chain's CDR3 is CASSISGTGLGGYTF. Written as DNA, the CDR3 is TGTGCCAGTAGTATCTCGGGGACCGGCCTGGGTGGCTACACCTTC.

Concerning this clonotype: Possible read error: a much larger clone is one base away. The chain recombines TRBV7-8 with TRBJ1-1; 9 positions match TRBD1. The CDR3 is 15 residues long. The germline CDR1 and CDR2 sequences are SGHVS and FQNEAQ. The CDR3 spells CATSLGDRVNTEAFF. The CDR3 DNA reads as TGTGCCACCAGCTTAGGGGACAGGGTGAACACTGAAGCTTTCTTT. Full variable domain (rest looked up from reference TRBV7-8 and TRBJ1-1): GAGVSQSPRYKVAKRGQDVALRCDPISGHVSLFWYQQALGQGPEFLTYFQNEAQLDKSGLPSDRFFAERPEGSVSTLKIQRTQQEDSAVYLCATSLGDRVNTEAFFGQGTRLTVV.

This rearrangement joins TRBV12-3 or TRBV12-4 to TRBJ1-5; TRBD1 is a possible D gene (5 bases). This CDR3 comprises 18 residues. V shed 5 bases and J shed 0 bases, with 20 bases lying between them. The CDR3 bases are TGTGCCAGCAGTCCGGAGGGACCGCTTCTATATAGCAATCAGCCCCAGCATTTT. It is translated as CASSPEGPLLYSNQPQHF.

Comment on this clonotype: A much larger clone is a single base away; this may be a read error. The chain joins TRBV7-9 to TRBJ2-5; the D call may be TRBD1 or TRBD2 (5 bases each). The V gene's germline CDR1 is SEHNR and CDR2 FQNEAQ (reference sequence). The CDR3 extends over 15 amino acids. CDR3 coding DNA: TGTGCCAGCAGCTCCCTGGGGACCGGACTTGCGACCCAGCACTTC. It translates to CASSSLGTGLATQHF.

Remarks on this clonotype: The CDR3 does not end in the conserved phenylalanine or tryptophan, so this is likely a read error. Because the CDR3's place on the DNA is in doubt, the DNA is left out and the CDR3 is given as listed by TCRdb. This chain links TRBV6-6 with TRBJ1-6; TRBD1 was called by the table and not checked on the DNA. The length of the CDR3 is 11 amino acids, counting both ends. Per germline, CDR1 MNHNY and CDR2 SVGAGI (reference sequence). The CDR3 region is CASTIDRLLYY.

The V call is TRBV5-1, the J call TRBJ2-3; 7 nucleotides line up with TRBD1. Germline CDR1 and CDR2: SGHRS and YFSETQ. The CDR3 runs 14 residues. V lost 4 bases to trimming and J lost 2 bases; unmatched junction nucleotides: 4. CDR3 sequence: CASSEGQFTDTQYF. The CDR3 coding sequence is TGCGCCAGCAGCGAGGGACAGTTCACAGATACGCAGTATTTT.

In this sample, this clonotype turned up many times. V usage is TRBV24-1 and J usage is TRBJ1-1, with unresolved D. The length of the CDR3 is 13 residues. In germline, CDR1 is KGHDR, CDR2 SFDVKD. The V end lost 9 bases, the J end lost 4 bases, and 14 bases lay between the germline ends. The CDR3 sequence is CATRAGGGTEAFF. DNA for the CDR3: TGTGCCACCCGCGCGGGAGGTGGCACTGAAGCTTTCTTT.

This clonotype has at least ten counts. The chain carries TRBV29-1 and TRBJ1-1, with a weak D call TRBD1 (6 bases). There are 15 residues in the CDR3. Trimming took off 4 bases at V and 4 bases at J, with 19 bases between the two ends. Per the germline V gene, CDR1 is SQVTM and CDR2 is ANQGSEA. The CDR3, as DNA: TGCAGCGTTGGGGCCGAGTGGAGGGGGAGCACTGAAGCTTTCTTT. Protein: CSVGAEWRGSTEAFF.

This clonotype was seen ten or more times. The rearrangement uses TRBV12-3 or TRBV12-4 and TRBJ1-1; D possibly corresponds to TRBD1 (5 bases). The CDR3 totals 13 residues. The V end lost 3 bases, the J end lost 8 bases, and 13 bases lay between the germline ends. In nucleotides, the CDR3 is TGTGCCAGCAGTTTGGCGGCAGGGTCCGAAGCTTTCTTT. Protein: CASSLAAGSEAFF.

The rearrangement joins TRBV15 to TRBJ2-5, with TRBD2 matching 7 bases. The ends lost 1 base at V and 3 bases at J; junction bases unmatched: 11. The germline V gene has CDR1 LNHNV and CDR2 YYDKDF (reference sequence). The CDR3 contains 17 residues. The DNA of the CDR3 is TGTGCCACCAGCAGAGGGTCCGCGAGGGGAGGGAAAGAGACCCAGTACTTC. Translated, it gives CATSRGSARGGKETQYF. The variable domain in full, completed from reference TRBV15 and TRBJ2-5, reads DAMVIQNPRYQVTQFGKPVTLSCSQTLNHNVMYWYQQKSSQAPKLLFHYYDKDFNNEADTPDNFQSRRPNTSFCFLDIRSPGLGDTAMYLCATSRGSARGGKETQYFGPGTRLLVL.

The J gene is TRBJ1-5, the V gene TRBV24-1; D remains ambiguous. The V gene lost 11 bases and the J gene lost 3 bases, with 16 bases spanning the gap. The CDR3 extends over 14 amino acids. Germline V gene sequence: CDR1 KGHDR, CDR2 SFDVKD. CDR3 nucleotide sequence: TGTGCCAGTAGTATAGTACAGAACAATCAGCCCCAGCATTTT. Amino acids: CASSIVQNNQPQHF.